The entry below gives a single TCR beta chain sequence along with its context. Its antigen is not known. Sequencing used immunoSEQ multiplex PCR; TCRdb keeps in-frame clones, though not all of them. The table has approximately 720,000 clones, about 90% seen once. These data originate in a study of shared clonotypes between healthy human individuals. Selected positively for CCR7 and CD45RO-negative, naive CD8 cells excluded terminally differentiated effector memory CD45RA+ cells. Germline V gene data show CDR1 as SGDLS and CDR2 as YYNGEE. There are 11 residues in the CDR3. V lost 7 bases, J lost 7 bases, and 8 bases lay in between. Study outcomes and limitations: Generation probability values for non-shared clonotypes were lower than those for clonotypes shared by all four donors.

The TCR was taken from a man aged 25-45 years in good health. The specimen was naive CD8+ T cells sorted from blood. This sequence joins TRBV9 and TRBJ2-2, with D possibly being TRBD2 (5 bases). CDR3 residues: CASLGSGELFF. The CDR3 DNA follows: TGTGCCAGCCTAGGGAGCGGGGAGCTGTTTTTT.